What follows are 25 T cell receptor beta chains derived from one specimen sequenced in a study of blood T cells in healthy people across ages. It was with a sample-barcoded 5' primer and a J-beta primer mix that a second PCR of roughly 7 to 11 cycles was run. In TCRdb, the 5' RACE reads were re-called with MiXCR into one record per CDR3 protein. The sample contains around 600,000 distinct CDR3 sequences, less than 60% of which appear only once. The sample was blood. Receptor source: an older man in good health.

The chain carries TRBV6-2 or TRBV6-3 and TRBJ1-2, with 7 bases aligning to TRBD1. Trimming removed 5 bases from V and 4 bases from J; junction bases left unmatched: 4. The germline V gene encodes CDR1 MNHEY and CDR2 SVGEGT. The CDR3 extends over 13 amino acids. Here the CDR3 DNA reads TGTGCCAGCAGTGCCGGACAGGTCTATGGCTACACCTTC. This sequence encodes CASSAGQVYGYTF.

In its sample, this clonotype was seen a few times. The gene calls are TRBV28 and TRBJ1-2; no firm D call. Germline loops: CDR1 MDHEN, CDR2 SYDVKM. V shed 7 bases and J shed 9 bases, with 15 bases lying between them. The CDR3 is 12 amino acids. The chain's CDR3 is CASKVYLGSYTF. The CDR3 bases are TGTGCCAGCAAAGTTTATCTCGGCAGCTACACCTTC.

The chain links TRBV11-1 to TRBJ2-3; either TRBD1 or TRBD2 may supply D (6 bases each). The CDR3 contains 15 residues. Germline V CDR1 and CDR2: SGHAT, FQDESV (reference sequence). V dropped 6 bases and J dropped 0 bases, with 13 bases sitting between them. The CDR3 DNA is TGTGCCAGCAGTTCTTGGGGGGCTAGCACAGATACGCAGTATTTT. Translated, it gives CASSSWGASTDTQYF.

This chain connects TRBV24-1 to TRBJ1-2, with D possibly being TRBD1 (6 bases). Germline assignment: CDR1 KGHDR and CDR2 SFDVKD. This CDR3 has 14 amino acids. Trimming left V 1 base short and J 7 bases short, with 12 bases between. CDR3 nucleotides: TGTGCCACCAGTGATTTTTCAGGGGTCCGTGGCTACACCTTC. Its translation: CATSDFSGVRGYTF.

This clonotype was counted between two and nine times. The CDR3 DNA sequence: TGTGCCAGCAAAAAGGAATTACTAAGAGAAAAACTGTTTTTT. Translation gives CASKKELLREKLFF. The chain joins TRBV12-3 or TRBV12-4 to TRBJ1-4; D remains unclear. The V gene lost 7 bases and the J gene lost 8 bases, with 17 bases spanning the gap. CDR3 length: 14 residues.

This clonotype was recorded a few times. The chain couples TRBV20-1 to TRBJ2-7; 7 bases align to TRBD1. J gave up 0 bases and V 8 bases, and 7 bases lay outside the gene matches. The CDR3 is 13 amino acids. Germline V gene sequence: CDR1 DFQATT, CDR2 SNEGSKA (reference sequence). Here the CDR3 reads CSPRQGPSYEQYF. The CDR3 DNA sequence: TGCAGTCCCAGACAGGGACCCTCCTACGAGCAGTACTTC.

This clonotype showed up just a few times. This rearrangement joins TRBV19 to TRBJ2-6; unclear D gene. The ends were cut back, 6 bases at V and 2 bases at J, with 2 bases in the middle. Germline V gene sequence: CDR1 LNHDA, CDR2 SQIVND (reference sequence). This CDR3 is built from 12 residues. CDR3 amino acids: CASRAGANVLTF. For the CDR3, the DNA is TGTGCCAGTAGGGCTGGGGCCAACGTCCTGACTTTC.

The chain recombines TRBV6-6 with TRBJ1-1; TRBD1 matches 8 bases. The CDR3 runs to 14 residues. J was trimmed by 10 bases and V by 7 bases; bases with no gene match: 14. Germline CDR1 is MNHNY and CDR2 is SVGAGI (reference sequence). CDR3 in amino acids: CASTLQGGLGRAFF. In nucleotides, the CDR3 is TGTGCCAGCACCCTACAGGGGGGTCTTGGTAGAGCTTTCTTT.

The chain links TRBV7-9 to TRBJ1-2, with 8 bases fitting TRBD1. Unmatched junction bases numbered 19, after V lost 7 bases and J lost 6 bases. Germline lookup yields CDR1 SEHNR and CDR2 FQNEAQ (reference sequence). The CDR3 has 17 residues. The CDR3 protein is CASTSTPLTGGRDGYTF. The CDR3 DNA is TGTGCCAGCACAAGCACACCTCTTACAGGGGGTCGGGATGGCTACACCTTC. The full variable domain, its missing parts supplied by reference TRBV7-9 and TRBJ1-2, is DTGVSQNPRHKITKRGQNVTFRCDPISEHNRLYWYRQTLGQGPEFLTYFQNEAQLEKSRLLSDRFSAERPKGSFSTLEIQRTEQGDSAMYLCASTSTPLTGGRDGYTFGSGTRLTVV.

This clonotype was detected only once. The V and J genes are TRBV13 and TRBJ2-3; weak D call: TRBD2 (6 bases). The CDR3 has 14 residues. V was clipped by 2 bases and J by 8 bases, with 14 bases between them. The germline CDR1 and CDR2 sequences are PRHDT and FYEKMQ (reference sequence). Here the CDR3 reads CASSLNQRAGTQYF. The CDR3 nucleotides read TGTGCCAGCAGCTTAAACCAGCGGGCCGGTACGCAGTATTTT.

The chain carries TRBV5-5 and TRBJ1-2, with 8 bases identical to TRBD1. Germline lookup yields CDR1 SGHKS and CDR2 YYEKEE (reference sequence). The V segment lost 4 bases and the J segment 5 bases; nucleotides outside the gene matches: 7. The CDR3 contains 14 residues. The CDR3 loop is CASSPGQGIYGYTF. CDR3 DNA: TGTGCCAGCAGCCCCGGACAGGGCATATATGGCTACACCTTC. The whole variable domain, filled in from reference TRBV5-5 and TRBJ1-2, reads DAGVTQSPTHLIKTRGQQVTLRCSPISGHKSVSWYQQVLGQGPQFIFQYYEKEERGRGNFPDRFSARQFPNYSSELNVNALLLGDSALYLCASSPGQGIYGYTFGSGTRLTVV.

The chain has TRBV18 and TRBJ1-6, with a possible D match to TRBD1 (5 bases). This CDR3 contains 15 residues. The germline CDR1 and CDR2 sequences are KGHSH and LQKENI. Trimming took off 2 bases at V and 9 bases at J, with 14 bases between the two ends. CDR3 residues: CASSPVGLKTSPLHF. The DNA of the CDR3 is TGTGCCAGCTCACCAGTGGGACTGAAAACTTCACCCCTCCACTTT.

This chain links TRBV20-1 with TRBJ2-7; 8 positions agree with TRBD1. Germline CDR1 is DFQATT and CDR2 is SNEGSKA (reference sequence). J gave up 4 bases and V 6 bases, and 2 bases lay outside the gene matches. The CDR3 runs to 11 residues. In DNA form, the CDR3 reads TGCAGTGCCTGGACAGGGTACGAGCAGTACTTC. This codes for CSAWTGYEQYF.

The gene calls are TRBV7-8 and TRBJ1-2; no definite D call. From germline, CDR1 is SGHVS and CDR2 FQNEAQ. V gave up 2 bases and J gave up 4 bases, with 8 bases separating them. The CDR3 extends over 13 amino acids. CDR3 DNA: TGTGCCAGCAGCTTATCTCTGAGCTATGGCTACACCTTC. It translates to CASSLSLSYGYTF.

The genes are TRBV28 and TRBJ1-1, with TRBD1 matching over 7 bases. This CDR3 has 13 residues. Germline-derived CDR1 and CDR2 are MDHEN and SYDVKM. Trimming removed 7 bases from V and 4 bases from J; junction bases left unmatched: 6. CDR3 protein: CASNTGVGTEAFF. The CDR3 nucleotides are TGTGCCAGCAACACAGGGGTAGGCACTGAAGCTTTCTTT.

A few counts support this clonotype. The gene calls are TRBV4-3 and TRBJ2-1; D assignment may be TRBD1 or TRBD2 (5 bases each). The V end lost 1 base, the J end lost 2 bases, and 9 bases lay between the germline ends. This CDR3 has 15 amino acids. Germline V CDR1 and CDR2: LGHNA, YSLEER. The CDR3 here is CASSQVGGTYNEQFF. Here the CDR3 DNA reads TGCGCCAGCAGCCAAGTTGGGGGAACCTACAATGAGCAGTTCTTC.

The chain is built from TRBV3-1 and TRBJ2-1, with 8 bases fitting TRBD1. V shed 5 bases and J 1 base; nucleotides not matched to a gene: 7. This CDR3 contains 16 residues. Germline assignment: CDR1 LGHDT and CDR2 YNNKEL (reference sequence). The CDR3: CASSLTTGGSYNEQFF. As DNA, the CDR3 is TGTGCCAGCAGCTTGACTACAGGGGGGTCCTACAATGAGCAGTTCTTC.

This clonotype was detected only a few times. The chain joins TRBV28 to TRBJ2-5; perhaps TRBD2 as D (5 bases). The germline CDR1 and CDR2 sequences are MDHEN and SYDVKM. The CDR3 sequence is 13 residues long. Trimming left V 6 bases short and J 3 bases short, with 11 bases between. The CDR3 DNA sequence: TGTGCCAGCAGGGAGACTATCGAAGAGACCCAGTACTTC. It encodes CASRETIEETQYF.

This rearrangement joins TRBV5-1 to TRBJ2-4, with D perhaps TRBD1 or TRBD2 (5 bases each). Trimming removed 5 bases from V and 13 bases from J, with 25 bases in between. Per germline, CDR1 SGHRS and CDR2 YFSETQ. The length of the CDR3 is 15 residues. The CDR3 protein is CASSLFVSRGDEQYF. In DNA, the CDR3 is TGCGCCAGCAGTCTGTTTGTATCGAGGGGCGATGAGCAGTACTTC.

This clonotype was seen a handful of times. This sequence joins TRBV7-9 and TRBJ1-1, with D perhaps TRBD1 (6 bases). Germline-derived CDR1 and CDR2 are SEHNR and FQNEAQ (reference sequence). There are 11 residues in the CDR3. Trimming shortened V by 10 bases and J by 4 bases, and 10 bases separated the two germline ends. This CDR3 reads CATKDSTEAFF. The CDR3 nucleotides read TGTGCCACTAAGGACAGCACTGAAGCTTTCTTT.

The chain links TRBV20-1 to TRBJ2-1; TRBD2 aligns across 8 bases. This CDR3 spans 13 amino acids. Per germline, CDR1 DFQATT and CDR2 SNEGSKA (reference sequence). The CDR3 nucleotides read TGCAGCTTAACGGGGGGGCCTTCCAATGAGCAGTTCTTC. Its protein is CSLTGGPSNEQFF.

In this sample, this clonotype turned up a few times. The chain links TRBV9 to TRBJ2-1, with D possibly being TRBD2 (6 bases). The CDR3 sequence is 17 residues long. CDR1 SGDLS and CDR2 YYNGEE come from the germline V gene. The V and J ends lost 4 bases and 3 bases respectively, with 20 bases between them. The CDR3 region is CASSPSPIADYYNEQFF. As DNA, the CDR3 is TGTGCCAGCAGCCCCAGCCCTATCGCGGACTACTACAATGAGCAGTTCTTC.

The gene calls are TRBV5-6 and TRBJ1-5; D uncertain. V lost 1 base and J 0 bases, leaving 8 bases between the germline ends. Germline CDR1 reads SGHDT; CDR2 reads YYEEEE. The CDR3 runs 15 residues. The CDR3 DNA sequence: TGTGCCAGCAGCTTGAAGCCCACTAGCAATCAGCCCCAGCATTTT. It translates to CASSLKPTSNQPQHF.

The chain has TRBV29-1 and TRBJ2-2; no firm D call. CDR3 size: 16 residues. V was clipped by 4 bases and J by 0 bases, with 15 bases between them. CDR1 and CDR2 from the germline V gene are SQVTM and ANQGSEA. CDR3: CSVGSFGRPNTGELFF. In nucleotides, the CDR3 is TGCAGCGTTGGGTCTTTCGGCAGGCCGAACACCGGGGAGCTGTTTTTT.

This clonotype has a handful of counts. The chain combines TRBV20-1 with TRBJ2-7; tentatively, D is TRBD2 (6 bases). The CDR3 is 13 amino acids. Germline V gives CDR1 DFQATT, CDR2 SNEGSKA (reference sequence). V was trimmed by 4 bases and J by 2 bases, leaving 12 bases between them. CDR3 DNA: TGCAGTGCTAATGGGGGGAGCACCTACGAGCAGTACTTC. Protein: CSANGGSTYEQYF.